This T cell receptor beta chain appears in the sequencing data of a study of T cell responses to AZD1222 COVID-19 vaccine. Points from the study as a whole: The repertoires were collected only after the peak T cell response.

This CDR3 region has 13 residues. Deletions cut 6 bases from V and 6 bases from J, with 14 bases between. Measured with immunoSEQ multiplex PCR; TCRdb has only the in-frame clones, and not every one. Of 180,000 or so clones listed, 90% to 95% are singletons. A word on this clone: Its specificity is unknown.

This receptor was taken from an adult in good health. V gene TRBV12-3 or TRBV12-4 combines with J gene TRBJ1-2, with TRBD1 as a possible D gene (6 bases). The sample was peripheral blood, taken on day 0 of AZD1222 vaccination. CDR3 amino acids: CASSLTGPNGYTF. In nucleotides, the CDR3 is TGTGCCAGCAGCCTGACAGGCCCGAATGGCTACACCTTC.